This T cell receptor beta chain was captured by sequencing in a study of T cell responses to AZD1222 COVID-19 vaccine. Study results and limitations: Targets within unmutated variant regions were reportedly found for nearly half of spike-specific TCRs. The span of vaccine-associated CD4 TCRs extended across spike, with dominance at 160-218 and 743-854. Sampled repertoires all dated from after the peak T cell response.

TCRdb keeps only in-frame clones here, not all; method: immunoSEQ multiplex PCR. The sample lists about 150,000 clones; around 90% were seen once. Concerning this clone itself: The antigen is unknown.

Germline V gene data show CDR1 as SGDLS and CDR2 as YYNGEE. Unmatched junction bases numbered 4, after V lost 3 bases and J lost 0 bases. This CDR3 has 16 residues. Specimen: peripheral blood, collected on day 0 of AZD1222 vaccination. This TCR was recovered from an adult in good health. This chain joins TRBV9 and TRBJ2-1, with TRBD2 identical over 9 bases. CDR3 in DNA: TGTGCCAGCAGCGGGAGTAGCGGGAGCTCCTACAATGAGCAGTTCTTC. Residues: CASSGSSGSSYNEQFF.